This passage covers 32 T cell receptor beta chains from one sample sequenced in a study of shared clonotypes between healthy human individuals. Only in-frame clones appear in the TCRdb table, and some are missing; sequencing was by immunoSEQ multiplex PCR. This sample has some 1,100,000 clones; approximately 78% occur once, and the top ten carry roughly 0.56%. Sequenced input: memory CD4+ T cells from PBMCs. The subset here: CD45RA-negative fraction. Receptor source: a man younger than 30 in good health. Some clones in this sample may be carry-over from other donors' samples.

J is TRBJ1-6 and V is TRBV6-5; 8 bases match TRBD1. Per germline, CDR1 MNHEY and CDR2 SVGAGI. With 6 bases clipped from V and 14 bases from J, the junction kept 9 bases outside the gene matches. This CDR3 comprises 13 residues. CDR3 residues: CASRPRQGLALHF. In DNA form, the CDR3 reads TGTGCCAGCAGACCCAGACAGGGGCTTGCCCTCCACTTT.

The J gene is TRBJ2-7, the V gene TRBV5-1; 8 bases align to TRBD1. CDR1 is SGHRS, CDR2 YFSETQ, per germline. V was clipped by 1 base and J by 7 bases; unmatched bases: 10. This CDR3 contains 15 residues. CDR3 sequence reads: CASSLTDRVRGEQYF. In nucleotides, the CDR3 is TGCGCCAGCAGCTTGACGGACAGGGTAAGGGGAGAGCAGTACTTC.

Turning to this clone: This sample includes further DNA sequences coding for the same CDR3. V gene TRBV28 combines with J gene TRBJ1-5, with unresolved D. The length of the CDR3 is 12 residues. Germline V CDR1 and CDR2: MDHEN, SYDVKM. The germline V and J ends were trimmed by 3 bases and 7 bases, with 7 bases remaining between them. CDR3 loop: CASSLSRQPQHF. In DNA form, the CDR3 reads TGTGCCAGCAGTTTGTCGAGACAGCCCCAGCATTTT.

This chain joins TRBV5-1 and TRBJ2-3; D gene uncertain. The CDR3 sequence is 14 residues long. The ends were cut back, 0 bases at V and 2 bases at J, with 7 bases in the middle. Germline lookup yields CDR1 SGHRS and CDR2 YFSETQ. CDR3 coding DNA: TGCGCCAGCAGCTTGGCCGCGCCCACAGATACGCAGTATTTT. It yields the protein CASSLAAPTDTQYF.

About this clone itself: Other DNA sequences within the sample encode an identical CDR3. The genes are TRBV5-4 and TRBJ2-1, with 10 bases identical to TRBD2. Germline CDR1 reads SGHNT; CDR2 reads YYREEE (reference sequence). Losses at the gene ends were 7 bases for V and 3 bases for J; bases not matched to a gene: 1. The CDR3 totals 13 residues. This CDR3 is CASRTSGYNEQFF. The CDR3 DNA sequence: TGTGCCAGCCGGACTAGCGGCTACAATGAGCAGTTCTTC.

In this sample, this clone turned up a few times. The gene calls are TRBV28 and TRBJ2-7, with TRBD1 matching 10 bases. V shed 7 bases, J shed 5 bases, and the junction held 17 bases outside the gene matches. The CDR3 contains 17 residues. Germline lookup yields CDR1 MDHEN and CDR2 SYDVKM. The CDR3 region has the DNA TGTGCCAGCACTCCCTCCGTTGGGGGACAGGGGCCGCACGAGCAGTACTTC. Translated, it gives CASTPSVGGQGPHEQYF.

This clone came up a few times. The rearrangement uses TRBV5-1 and TRBJ1-3; the D is unclear. The CDR3 is 14 amino acids. From germline, CDR1 is SGHRS and CDR2 YFSETQ. Trimming stripped 0 bases from V and 5 bases from J, with 9 bases between. The CDR3 DNA sequence: TGCGCCAGCAGCTTGGGGCAGGCAAGAAACACCATATATTTT. Translated, it gives CASSLGQARNTIYF.

The genes are TRBV7-9 and TRBJ1-2; 8 positions match TRBD1. V shed 5 bases, J shed 5 bases, and the junction held 10 bases outside the gene matches. Germline V CDR1 and CDR2: SEHNR, FQNEAQ (reference sequence). This CDR3 is built from 15 residues. The CDR3 reads CASSQQQGGRYGYTF. The CDR3 DNA sequence: TGTGCCAGCAGCCAACAACAGGGGGGGAGGTATGGCTACACCTTC.

This chain connects TRBV7-9 to TRBJ2-3; perhaps TRBD1 as D (6 bases). Germline-derived CDR1 and CDR2 are SEHNR and FQNEAQ (reference sequence). V dropped 5 bases and J dropped 4 bases, with 13 bases sitting between them. The CDR3 contains 14 residues. The CDR3 loop reads CASSPGAPPDTQYF. The DNA for the CDR3 is TGTGCCAGCAGCCCAGGGGCCCCCCCAGATACGCAGTATTTT.

The chain recombines TRBV6-1 with TRBJ1-1, with D perhaps matching TRBD1 (5 bases). The V gene's germline CDR1 is MNHNS and CDR2 SASEGT. The CDR3 runs to 15 residues. V lost 3 bases to trimming and J lost 0 bases, with 11 bases between them. CDR3 residues: CASSEKGLMNTEAFF. The CDR3 DNA is TGTGCCAGCAGTGAGAAGGGGCTTATGAACACTGAAGCTTTCTTT.

CDR3 sequence reads: CASSPGTYQETQYF. CDR3 coding DNA: TGTGCCAGCAGCCCAGGGACTTACCAAGAGACCCAGTACTTC. V gene TRBV28 combines with J gene TRBJ2-5, with TRBD2 as a possible D gene (6 bases). Germline loops: CDR1 MDHEN, CDR2 SYDVKM. V was shortened by 6 bases and J by 0 bases, with 11 bases between the two germline ends. This CDR3 has 14 residues.

V gene TRBV11-2 combines with J gene TRBJ2-7, with TRBD2 matching over 8 bases. Germline V gives CDR1 SGHAT, CDR2 FQNNGV. V was pared by 7 bases and J by 0 bases, with 11 bases of the junction left unmatched. The CDR3 runs 16 residues. Here the CDR3 reads CASTLLFGTSSYEQYF. CDR3 DNA sequence: TGTGCCAGCACCCTATTATTCGGGACTAGCTCCTACGAGCAGTACTTC. The whole variable domain, remainder taken from reference TRBV11-2 and TRBJ2-7, is EAGVAQSPRYKIIEKRQSVAFWCNPISGHATLYWYQQILGQGPKLLIQFQNNGVVDDSQLPKDRFSAERLKGVDSTLKIQPAKLEDSAVYLCASTLLFGTSSYEQYFGPGTRLTVT.

This rearrangement joins TRBV4-3 to TRBJ2-3; a possible D gene is TRBD1 (5 bases). The CDR3 spans 16 residues. The germline V gene has CDR1 LGHNA and CDR2 YSLEER. The V gene lost 0 bases and the J gene lost 2 bases, with 12 bases spanning the gap. The CDR3 reads CASSQDQGDYTDTQYF. CDR3 sequence (DNA): TGCGCCAGCAGCCAAGATCAGGGCGATTACACAGATACGCAGTATTTT.

The CDR3 coding sequence is TGTGCCAGCAGCTTAGACAGGGGCGATCAGCCCCAGCATTTT. Translating gives CASSLDRGDQPQHF. The chain joins TRBV6-5 to TRBJ1-5; 8 nucleotides match TRBD1. Looked up from germline, CDR1 is MNHEY and CDR2 is SVGAGI. This CDR3 region has 14 residues. Trimming removed 6 bases from V and 5 bases from J; junction bases left unmatched: 6.

This rearrangement joins TRBV11-2 to TRBJ2-1; D gene unclear. This CDR3 has 14 residues. Trimming shortened V by 4 bases and J by 0 bases, and 7 bases separated the two germline ends. The germline gives CDR1 SGHAT, CDR2 FQNNGV. The CDR3 sequence: CASSSQISYNEQFF. The CDR3 DNA follows: TGTGCCAGCAGCTCGCAAATCTCCTACAATGAGCAGTTCTTC.

The CDR3 protein is CASSEASYNSPLHF. The CDR3 DNA reads TGTGCCAGCAGTGAGGCCAGTTATAATTCACCCCTCCACTTT. The gene calls are TRBV6-1 and TRBJ1-6, with D unresolved. Trimming pared 3 bases from V and 4 bases from J, leaving 7 bases between. This CDR3 is 14 amino acids long. Germline V gene data show CDR1 as MNHNS and CDR2 as SASEGT.

This clone was seen only a few times. The rearrangement links TRBV5-1 to TRBJ2-3; no reliable D call. The V gene lost 4 bases and the J gene lost 3 bases, with 3 bases spanning the gap. This CDR3 region has 11 residues. CDR1 and CDR2 (germline): SGHRS, YFSETQ. This chain's CDR3 is CASSRTDTQYF. The CDR3 DNA follows: TGCGCCAGCAGCCGGACAGATACGCAGTATTTT.

This clone was seen at least ten times. The sample has other DNA sequences that encode this CDR3 too. The J gene is TRBJ2-7, the V gene TRBV2; unclear D gene. Germline CDR1 and CDR2: SNHLY and FYNNEI. This CDR3 spans 12 amino acids. Trimming cost V 5 bases and J 0 bases, with 5 bases left between them. CDR3 coding DNA: TGTGCCAGCAGTTTTAGCTCCTACGAGCAGTACTTC. Its translation is CASSFSSYEQYF.

The chain uses TRBV7-9 and TRBJ2-2; possibly TRBD1 for D (6 bases). V gave up 6 bases and J gave up 6 bases, with 11 bases separating them. Germline loops: CDR1 SEHNR, CDR2 FQNEAQ (reference sequence). The CDR3 covers 13 residues. CDR3 in DNA: TGTGCCAGCAGACAGGGCTTGGCCGGGGAGCTGTTTTTT. Translating it yields CASRQGLAGELFF.

This clone was seen only a few times. V usage is TRBV5-1 and J usage is TRBJ2-7; D is possibly TRBD1 (5 bases). The V end was cut by 0 bases, the J end by 6 bases, with 10 bases between. The CDR3 runs 13 residues. Per the germline V gene, CDR1 is SGHRS and CDR2 is YFSETQ. As DNA, the CDR3 is TGCGCCAGCAGCTTGGAAAGACAGACCGAGCAGTACTTC. This codes for CASSLERQTEQYF.

This chain joins TRBV9 and TRBJ2-5; 9 bases fit TRBD2. The CDR3 has 15 residues. V trimming: 0 bases; J trimming: 5 bases; junction bases outside the gene matches: 5. Germline V gene sequence: CDR1 SGDLS, CDR2 YYNGEE. The CDR3 region is CASSVESGRFETQYF. The CDR3 DNA reads TGTGCCAGCAGCGTAGAAAGCGGGAGGTTCGAGACCCAGTACTTC.

This clone was counted once. V is TRBV7-3 and J is TRBJ1-1; D gene unclear. The V and J ends lost 5 bases and 3 bases respectively, with 10 bases between them. The CDR3 is 13 amino acids. Germline lookup yields CDR1 SGHTA and CDR2 FQGTGA. CDR3 bases: TGTGCCAGCAGCCCCCTCGCGGACACTGAAGCTTTCTTT. Its translation: CASSPLADTEAFF.

This clone was found once. The chain uses TRBV18 and TRBJ2-5, with unresolved D. Trimming took off 2 bases at V and 1 base at J, with 5 bases between the two ends. The CDR3 has 13 residues. Germline V gives CDR1 KGHSH, CDR2 LQKENI. CDR3 DNA sequence: TGTGCCAGCTCACCAAGTTTCCAAGAGACCCAGTACTTC. Translation gives CASSPSFQETQYF.

The chain employs TRBV27 and TRBJ2-7, with 9 bases matching TRBD2. Germline V lookup: CDR1 MNHEY, CDR2 SMNVEV (reference sequence). V lost 2 bases and J lost 4; bases outside the gene matches: 6. CDR3 size: 15 residues. CDR3 sequence reads: CASSLLSGSTYEQYF. As DNA, the CDR3 is TGTGCCAGCAGTTTACTTAGCGGGAGTACGTACGAGCAGTACTTC.

The chain joins TRBV9 to TRBJ1-2; D unresolved. V was shortened by 4 bases and J by 9 bases, with 13 bases between the two germline ends. Germline lookup yields CDR1 SGDLS and CDR2 YYNGEE. This CDR3 spans 12 amino acids. This CDR3 is CASSSGIFSYTF. DNA of the CDR3: TGTGCCAGCAGCTCCGGAATTTTTAGCTACACCTTC.

The chain couples TRBV5-1 to TRBJ2-7; D may be TRBD2 (5 bases). The CDR3 sequence is 15 residues long. Germline-derived CDR1 and CDR2 are SGHRS and YFSETQ. The V gene lost 2 bases and the J gene lost 6 bases, with 18 bases spanning the gap. CDR3 bases: TGCGCCAGCAGCTTCAGACTACCGGTAGCTCTCGAGCAGTACTTC. Translating it yields CASSFRLPVALEQYF. Full variable domain (rest looked up from reference TRBV5-1 and TRBJ2-7): KAGVTQTPRYLIKTRGQQVTLSCSPISGHRSVSWYQQTPGQGLQFLFEYFSETQRNKGNFPGRFSGRQFSNSRSEMNVSTLELGDSALYLCASSFRLPVALEQYFGPGTRLTVT.

This chain joins TRBV5-1 and TRBJ2-3, with 10 positions matching TRBD2. Trimming cost V 4 bases and J 6 bases; bases outside gene matches: 8. The germline gives CDR1 SGHRS, CDR2 YFSETQ. CDR3 length: 15 residues. The CDR3 sequence: CASSAGLAEGDTQYF. In DNA form, the CDR3 reads TGCGCCAGCAGCGCCGGACTAGCGGAGGGGGATACGCAGTATTTT.

This chain uses TRBV4-1 with TRBJ2-3, with D tentatively TRBD2 (6 bases). CDR3 length equals 14 residues. The V and J ends lost 1 base and 4 bases respectively, with 9 bases between them. The germline V gene encodes CDR1 MGHRA and CDR2 YSYEKL. The CDR3 coding sequence is TGCGCCAGCAGCCAAGTGATAGCGGCAGATACGCAGTATTTT. This codes for CASSQVIAADTQYF.

V is TRBV11-3 and J is TRBJ1-4, with TRBD1 matching over 9 bases. Germline V CDR1 and CDR2: SGHNT, YENEEA. Trimming cost V 4 bases and J 3 bases; bases outside gene matches: 9. This CDR3 is built from 17 residues. CDR3 sequence: CASSSGQGNVANEKLFF. The CDR3 DNA reads as TGTGCCAGCAGCTCGGGACAGGGAAACGTGGCTAATGAAAAACTGTTTTTT.

A word on this clone: A read error may be the cause here, since a much bigger clone is one base away. The genes are TRBV10-1 and TRBJ2-3; no firm D call. Trimming cost V 4 bases and J 1 base, with 15 bases left between them. Germline assignment: CDR1 WNHNN and CDR2 SYGVQD (reference sequence). This CDR3 region has 16 residues. This CDR3 reads CASSADRGPGTDTQYF. The CDR3, as DNA: TGCGCCAGCAGTGCGGACCGAGGTCCGGGCACAGATACGCAGTATTTT.

The rearrangement joins TRBV6-5 to TRBJ2-7; either TRBD1 or TRBD2 may supply D (5 bases each). Germline V CDR1 and CDR2: MNHEY, SVGAGI. V lost 6 bases to trimming and J lost 3 bases, with 12 bases between them. The CDR3 loop spans 13 amino acids. The CDR3 bases are TGTGCCAGCAGGGGGACCGTGGTCTACGAGCAGTACTTC. It yields the protein CASRGTVVYEQYF.

Turning to this clone: Other nucleotide sequences in the sample specify the same CDR3. This sequence joins TRBV11-3 and TRBJ1-1; TRBD1 matches 7 bases. Germline values: CDR1 SGHNT, CDR2 YENEEA. The length of the CDR3 is 14 residues. Trimming took 2 bases from V and 0 from J; bases not matched to a gene: 0. CDR3 sequence reads: CASSLTGVNTEAFF. The CDR3, as DNA: TGTGCCAGCAGCTTAACAGGGGTGAACACTGAAGCTTTCTTT.